The 17 T cell receptor beta chains listed next were all sequenced from one sample in a study of breast tumors, draining lymph nodes, adjacent tissues. TCRdb reanalysed the multiplex PCR reads using MiXCR and keeps one entry per CDR3 protein. Here the sample spans 45,000 or so distinct CDR3 sequences, 23% being singletons. Sequencing was carried out using breast tumor tissue. Receptors originate from a female donor with breast cancer. Some clones in this sample may be carry-over from other donors' samples.

The sample holds many counts of this clonotype. This chain uses TRBV27 with TRBJ2-5, with a tentative D call TRBD1 (6 bases). Germline V lookup: CDR1 MNHEY, CDR2 SMNVEV (reference sequence). V shed 4 bases and J shed 6 bases, with 15 bases lying between them. The CDR3 extends over 14 amino acids. The CDR3 sequence is CASSSTGPRQTQYF. The CDR3 bases are TGTGCCAGCAGTTCCACAGGGCCAAGACAGACCCAGTACTTC.

This chain uses TRBV19 with TRBJ2-2; TRBD1 agrees at 7 bases. This CDR3 region has 15 residues. J was trimmed by 4 bases and V by 0 bases; bases with no gene match: 2. Germline CDR1 reads LNHDA; CDR2 reads SQIVND (reference sequence). Here the CDR3 reads CASSIDTGATGELFF. DNA for the CDR3: TGTGCCAGTAGTATAGATACAGGGGCCACCGGGGAGCTGTTTTTT. The full variable domain, completed using reference TRBV19 and TRBJ2-2, is DGGITQSPKYLFRKEGQNVTLSCEQNLNHDAMYWYRQDPGQGLRLIYYSQIVNDFQKGDIAEGYSVSREKKESFPLTVTSAQKNPTAFYLCASSIDTGATGELFFGEGSRLTVL.

Note on this clonotype: This clone may be a read error of a much larger clone one base away. The chain is built from TRBV12-3 or TRBV12-4 and TRBJ2-1; 8 bases fit TRBD2. This CDR3 is 17 amino acids long. The CDR3, as DNA: TGTGCCAGCAGTAATTCCTTAGGACTAGCCGGCTACAATGAGCAGTCCTTC. Protein sequence: CASSNSLGLAGYNEQSF.

The sample holds many counts of this clonotype. V gene TRBV5-6 combines with J gene TRBJ1-4, with D maybe TRBD1 (6 bases). This CDR3 has 17 residues. Deletions cut 4 bases from V and 6 bases from J, with 22 bases between. Germline CDR1 is SGHDT and CDR2 is YYEEEE. CDR3 sequence reads: CASSKLGDTGPYEKLFF. DNA of the CDR3: TGTGCCAGCAGCAAGTTAGGGGACACCGGACCTTATGAAAAACTGTTTTTT.

Ten or more counts support this clonotype. The rearrangement uses TRBV2 and TRBJ2-3, with a possible D match to TRBD1 (5 bases). This CDR3 comprises 11 residues. V was clipped by 7 bases and J by 4 bases, with 6 bases between them. Germline-derived CDR1 and CDR2 are SNHLY and FYNNEI. CDR3 bases: TGTGCCAGCAAACAGGCAGATACGCAGTATTTT. It yields the protein CASKQADTQYF.

This clonotype showed up many times. The V call is TRBV6-4, the J call TRBJ2-1; 7 bases align to TRBD2. The CDR3 spans 15 residues. After removal of 3 bases from V and 5 bases from J, the junction contained 7 bases not matched to a gene. The germline CDR1 and CDR2 sequences are MRHNA and SNTAGT. As DNA, the CDR3 is TGTGCCAGCAGTGAAGGTCTAGCGGAGAACAATGAGCAGTTCTTC. Protein: CASSEGLAENNEQFF.

The table lists this clonotype with many counts. The genes are TRBV7-9 and TRBJ2-5; TRBD2 might be the D (6 bases). The V gene's germline CDR1 is SEHNR and CDR2 FQNEAQ (reference sequence). The CDR3 contains 16 residues. The V end was cut by 5 bases, the J end by 4 bases, with 20 bases between. The CDR3: CASSPRGVGGGETQYF. Here the CDR3 DNA reads TGTGCCAGCAGCCCGAGGGGTGTGGGGGGAGGAGAGACCCAGTACTTC.

The sample holds many counts of this clonotype. The chain recombines TRBV5-8 with TRBJ2-5; a possible D gene is TRBD2 (6 bases). There are 13 residues in the CDR3. The V gene's germline CDR1 is SGHTS and CDR2 YDEGEE. Trimming left V 4 bases short and J 5 bases short, with 12 bases between. CDR3 nucleotide sequence: TGTGCCAGCAGCCCTAGCGTACAGGAGACCCAGTACTTC. It translates to CASSPSVQETQYF. Supplemented by reference TRBV5-8 and TRBJ2-5, the full variable domain reads EAGVTQSPTHLIKTRGQQATLRCSPISGHTSVYWYQQALGLGLQFLLWYDEGEERNRGNFPPRFSGRQFPNYSSELNVNALELEDSALYLCASSPSVQETQYFGPGTRLLVL.

This clonotype was found many times. This sequence joins TRBV2 and TRBJ2-7; the match to TRBD1 covers 7 bases. This CDR3 is 14 amino acids long. Trimming cost V 7 bases and J 2 bases; bases outside gene matches: 8. Germline V gene data show CDR1 as SNHLY and CDR2 as FYNNEI. The CDR3 is CASKRGQPPYEQYF. DNA for the CDR3: TGTGCCAGCAAACGGGGACAGCCTCCCTACGAGCAGTACTTC.

As to this clonotype: A much larger clone differs by one base, so this may be a read error. The chain uses TRBV6-5 and TRBJ2-7; 7 bases map to TRBD1. The CDR3 has 12 amino acids. Germline V gives CDR1 MNHEY, CDR2 SVGAGI. The CDR3 region is CASSYSGGERYF. DNA for the CDR3: TGTGCCAGCAGTTACTCAGGGGGCGAGCGGTACTTC.

This clonotype occurred many times. This chain links TRBV19 with TRBJ1-5; D gene uncertain. The CDR3 is made up of 15 amino acids. V was pared by 1 base and J by 3 bases, with 10 bases between. CDR1 is LNHDA, CDR2 SQIVND, per germline (reference sequence). The CDR3 region is CASSIGWGNNQPQHF. The CDR3 coding sequence is TGTGCCAGTAGTATAGGGTGGGGAAACAATCAGCCCCAGCATTTT.

This clonotype was counted ten times or more. The chain employs TRBV7-8 and TRBJ1-2, with 10 bases identical to TRBD1. The J segment lost 8 bases and the V segment lost 2 bases, leaving 17 bases of the junction unmatched. In germline, CDR1 is SGHVS, CDR2 FQNEAQ. The CDR3 totals 18 residues. The CDR3 spells CASSLTPSRDRGPRGYTF. CDR3 sequence (DNA): TGTGCCAGCAGCTTAACCCCGTCCCGGGACAGGGGACCGAGGGGCTACACCTTC.

In the case of this clonotype: A read error may explain this, as a much larger clone is one base away. The chain joins TRBV12-3 or TRBV12-4 to TRBJ2-1; 7 bases map to TRBD2. The CDR3 has 16 amino acids. The CDR3 sequence: CAGSFMQGGPYNEQFF. CDR3 nucleotide sequence: TGTGCCGGCAGTTTTATGCAGGGAGGGCCTTACAATGAGCAGTTCTTC.

This clonotype showed up just once. This could be a read error, since a much larger clone is one nucleotide away. The V call is TRBV6-4, the J call TRBJ2-3; the match to TRBD2 covers 9 bases. Per germline, CDR1 MRHNA and CDR2 SNTAGT. This CDR3 comprises 18 residues. CDR3 sequence reads: CASSDSTTGREGTDTRYF. DNA for the CDR3: TGTGCCAGCAGTGACTCGACGACAGGGCGGGAGGGCACAGATACGCGGTATTTT.

The chain combines TRBV5-1 with TRBJ2-3; D tentatively fits TRBD1 or TRBD2 (5 bases each). The germline V and J ends were trimmed by 0 bases and 5 bases, with 10 bases remaining between them. CDR3 length: 14 amino acids. CDR1 is SGHRS and CDR2 is YFSETQ in the germline V gene. CDR3 DNA sequence: TGCGCCAGCAGCTTGGCCTCGGGGCTAGATACGCAGTATTTT. Encoded protein: CASSLASGLDTQYF.

This clonotype showed up many times. The rearrangement uses TRBV6-1 and TRBJ1-2, with D tentatively TRBD1 (5 bases). V was pared by 5 bases and J by 8 bases, with 18 bases between. This CDR3 has 14 amino acids. Germline V gene sequence: CDR1 MNHNS, CDR2 SASEGT. The CDR3 reads CASSPQRDGRGYTF. The CDR3 DNA follows: TGTGCCAGCAGTCCTCAGAGGGACGGGAGGGGCTACACCTTC.

Note on this clonotype: At one of its ends the junction is not consistent with the germline gene, which may arise from a read error. The CDR3, as DNA: TGTGTCAGCTCACCACCGTGGGACTTCTACAATGAGCAGTTCTTC. As protein: CVSSPPWDFYNEQFF. V and J are TRBV18 and TRBJ2-1; D is perhaps TRBD2 (6 bases). CDR1 is KGHSH and CDR2 is LQKENI in the germline V gene. This CDR3 is built from 15 residues.